Listed below are T cell receptor beta chains from one sample, sequenced in a study of regulatory T cells in long-lasting Graves disease. TCRdb fed the multiplex PCR reads into MiXCR, producing one record per CDR3 protein. Among hundreds of thousands of distinct CDR3 sequences listed, around 12% were seen once. These sequences were also reported in another study, on T cells in Graves' hyperthyroidism and ophthalmopathy.

The sample was peripheral blood mononuclear cells (PBMCs), taken at new diagnosis, from a patient treated with antithyroid drugs. These receptors originate from a woman in her 30s with Graves disease. Each CDR3 is given with its conserved first and last residue. A D gene is named only where the DNA matches it firmly. Clone size, where shown, is once, few, many, or a class for clones that have expanded.

cdr3_length: 14; v_call: TRBV20-1; d_call: TRBD2; j_call: TRBJ2-7; clone_size: NA; cdr3_nt: TGCAGTGCTAGAGTAGCGGGAGGGCTGCTCGAGCAGTACTTC; cdr3_aa: CSARVAGGLLEQYF
cdr3_length: 15; v_call: TRBV11-2; d_call: TRBD1; j_call: TRBJ1-1; clone_size: many; cdr3_nt: TGTGCCAGCACCTTACTCCGGGACAGGGGCACTGAAGCTTTCTTT; cdr3_aa: CASTLLRDRGTEAFF
cdr3_length: 16; v_call: TRBV7-2; d_call: TRBD2; j_call: TRBJ2-1; clone_size: few; cdr3_nt: TGTGCCAGCAGCTTAGCTGAACTAGCGGGATACAATGAGCAGTTCTTC; cdr3_aa: CASSLAELAGYNEQFF
cdr3_length: 13; v_call: TRBV20-1; d_call: TRBD1; j_call: TRBJ1-2; clone_size: many; cdr3_nt: TGCAGTGCCGAGGACAGGGGGCAATATGGCTACACCTTC; cdr3_aa: CSAEDRGQYGYTF
cdr3_length: 14; v_call: TRBV14; d_call: TRBD2; j_call: TRBJ2-1; clone_size: NA; cdr3_nt: TGTGCCAGCAGCCGGGGACTAGCGGGAGCTGAGCAGTTCTTC; cdr3_aa: CASSRGLAGAEQFF
cdr3_length: 15; v_call: TRBV6-1; d_call: NA; j_call: TRBJ2-7; clone_size: NA; cdr3_nt: TGTGCCAGCACCAAGGGGGCGGGGTCCCCCTACGAGCAGTACTTC; cdr3_aa: CASTKGAGSPYEQYF
cdr3_length: 14; v_call: TRBV30; d_call: NA; j_call: TRBJ2-7; clone_size: NA; cdr3_nt: TGTGCCTGGAGGGGGTGGGGGAGTTCCTACGAGCAGTACTTC; cdr3_aa: CAWRGWGSSYEQYF
cdr3_length: 14; v_call: TRBV28; d_call: NA; j_call: TRBJ2-2; clone_size: NA; cdr3_nt: TGTGCCAGCTGTGGGGGCGTTGCAACCGGGGAGCTGTTTTTT; cdr3_aa: CASCGGVATGELFF
cdr3_length: 15; v_call: TRBV20-1; d_call: NA; j_call: TRBJ1-5; clone_size: NA; cdr3_nt: TGCAGTGCTAGAGAAGGATCTCTAAGCAATCAGCCCCAGCATTTT; cdr3_aa: CSAREGSLSNQPQHF
cdr3_length: 12; v_call: TRBV29-1; d_call: NA; j_call: TRBJ1-3; clone_size: few; cdr3_nt: TGCAGCGCCCGACAGGCTGGAAACACCATATATTTT; cdr3_aa: CSARQAGNTIYF
cdr3_length: 13; v_call: TRBV24-1; d_call: NA; j_call: TRBJ2-5; clone_size: many; cdr3_nt: TGTGCCACCAGTGTTCCGACAGAAGAGACCCAGTACTTC; cdr3_aa: CATSVPTEETQYF
cdr3_length: 15; v_call: TRBV5-6; d_call: NA; j_call: TRBJ1-4; clone_size: many; cdr3_nt: TGTGCCAGCAGCTTATACAGCGCAACTAATGAAAAACTGTTTTTT; cdr3_aa: CASSLYSATNEKLFF
cdr3_length: 12; v_call: TRBV6-1; d_call: NA; j_call: TRBJ1-1; clone_size: many; cdr3_nt: TGTGCCAGCAGTGATTTTGGCACTGAAGCTTTCTTT; cdr3_aa: CASSDFGTEAFF
cdr3_length: 15; v_call: TRBV5-1; d_call: TRBD1; j_call: TRBJ2-3; clone_size: few; cdr3_nt: TGCGCCAGCAGCTACCGGGACAGGGTGATAGATACGCAGTATTTT; cdr3_aa: CASSYRDRVIDTQYF
cdr3_length: 16; v_call: TRBV25-1; d_call: NA; j_call: TRBJ1-1; clone_size: NA; cdr3_nt: TGTGCCAGCAGTGAATTGGGGTCCTTCGGGCACACTGAAGCTTTCTTT; cdr3_aa: CASSELGSFGHTEAFF
cdr3_length: 13; v_call: TRBV7-9; d_call: NA; j_call: TRBJ2-1; clone_size: many; cdr3_nt: TGTGCCAGCAGCGACGGGGGTGGGTATGAGCAGTTCTTC; cdr3_aa: CASSDGGGYEQFF
cdr3_length: 12; v_call: TRBV29-1; d_call: TRBD1; j_call: TRBJ1-2; clone_size: few; cdr3_nt: TGCAGCGTCAACAGGGGGCAGGGTGGCTACACCTTC; cdr3_aa: CSVNRGQGGYTF
cdr3_length: 14; v_call: TRBV28; d_call: NA; j_call: TRBJ2-2; clone_size: many; cdr3_nt: TGTGCCAGCGAAAAGGGCAGGAACACCGGGGAGCTGTTTTTT; cdr3_aa: CASEKGRNTGELFF
cdr3_length: 13; v_call: TRBV13; d_call: NA; j_call: TRBJ1-1; clone_size: many; cdr3_nt: TGTGCCAGCAGCGCCCTTCTGGGAACTGAAGCTTTCTTT; cdr3_aa: CASSALLGTEAFF
cdr3_length: 14; v_call: TRBV24-1; d_call: TRBD2; j_call: TRBJ2-7; clone_size: many; cdr3_nt: TGTGCCACCAGTGACCCGGGGACGGGGGGCGAGCAGTACTTC; cdr3_aa: CATSDPGTGGEQYF
cdr3_length: 14; v_call: TRBV10-2; d_call: NA; j_call: TRBJ1-1; clone_size: many; cdr3_nt: TGCGCCAGCAGTGAGGGGGGTGGGAACACTGAAGCTTTCTTT; cdr3_aa: CASSEGGGNTEAFF
cdr3_length: 17; v_call: TRBV5-1; d_call: TRBD2; j_call: TRBJ2-1; clone_size: NA; cdr3_nt: TGCGCCAGCAGCTTCGGGGTAGCGGGAGGGTGGGGCAATGAGCAGTTCTTC; cdr3_aa: CASSFGVAGGWGNEQFF
cdr3_length: 14; v_call: TRBV20-1; d_call: TRBD2; j_call: TRBJ2-3; clone_size: many; cdr3_nt: TGCAGTGCTAGAACTAGCGGGAGTGTAGATACGCAGTATTTT; cdr3_aa: CSARTSGSVDTQYF
cdr3_length: 14; v_call: TRBV19; d_call: TRBD1; j_call: TRBJ2-5; clone_size: many; cdr3_nt: TGTGCCAGTAGGGACAGGTCGTACCAAGAGACCCAGTACTTC; cdr3_aa: CASRDRSYQETQYF
cdr3_length: 14; v_call: TRBV19; d_call: NA; j_call: TRBJ2-3; clone_size: NA; cdr3_nt: TGTGCCAGTAGTATAGTCGAAGGGGCAGATACGCAGTATTTT; cdr3_aa: CASSIVEGADTQYF
cdr3_length: 15; v_call: TRBV27; d_call: TRBD2; j_call: TRBJ2-5; clone_size: NA; cdr3_nt: TGTGCCAGCAGTTACACGGGACTAGGGGTGAAGACCCAGTACTTC; cdr3_aa: CASSYTGLGVKTQYF
cdr3_length: 11; v_call: TRBV2; d_call: NA; j_call: TRBJ2-1; clone_size: few; cdr3_nt: TGTGCCGGGACGACTCTGGATGAGCAGTTCTTC; cdr3_aa: CAGTTLDEQFF
cdr3_length: 16; v_call: TRBV5-1; d_call: NA; j_call: TRBJ1-1; clone_size: many; cdr3_nt: TGCGCCAGCAGCTTGGGATCTGGAGGGTTGGGGACTGAAGCTTTCTTT; cdr3_aa: CASSLGSGGLGTEAFF
cdr3_length: 13; v_call: TRBV7-3; d_call: NA; j_call: TRBJ2-2; clone_size: many; cdr3_nt: TGTGCCAGCAGCAAATTGGACCCCGGGGAGCTGTTTTTT; cdr3_aa: CASSKLDPGELFF
cdr3_length: 12; v_call: TRBV28; d_call: NA; j_call: TRBJ1-1; clone_size: many; cdr3_nt: TGTGCCAGCAGTCCCGACTCAGGGGAAGCTTTCTTT; cdr3_aa: CASSPDSGEAFF
cdr3_length: 14; v_call: TRBV7-9; d_call: NA; j_call: TRBJ1-2; clone_size: many; cdr3_nt: TGTGCCAGCAGCTTAGTTGCAGTAAACTATGGCTACACCTTC; cdr3_aa: CASSLVAVNYGYTF
cdr3_length: 17; v_call: TRBV7-8; d_call: TRBD2; j_call: TRBJ2-5; clone_size: many; cdr3_nt: TGTGCCAGCAGCTTAGCCCCTCCGGGGAGGGGCGCAGAGACCCAGTACTTC; cdr3_aa: CASSLAPPGRGAETQYF
cdr3_length: 13; v_call: TRBV13; d_call: NA; j_call: TRBJ2-7; clone_size: many; cdr3_nt: TGTGCCAGCAGCCCCGTAAAGTCCTACGAGCAGTACTTC; cdr3_aa: CASSPVKSYEQYF
cdr3_length: 15; v_call: TRBV7-9; d_call: NA; j_call: TRBJ2-5; clone_size: many; cdr3_nt: TGTGCCAGCAGCTCCCGGGCCTTTGAGGGAGAGACCCAGTACTTC; cdr3_aa: CASSSRAFEGETQYF
cdr3_length: 15; v_call: TRBV9; d_call: NA; j_call: TRBJ2-3; clone_size: few; cdr3_nt: TGTGCCAGCAGCGTAGGGGGGGCCTTGGGAAGTACGCAGTATTTT; cdr3_aa: CASSVGGALGSTQYF
cdr3_length: 15; v_call: TRBV28; d_call: TRBD1; j_call: TRBJ1-5; clone_size: many; cdr3_nt: TGTGCCAGCAGTTCCGGGACAGGGAACAATCAGCCCCAGCATTTT; cdr3_aa: CASSSGTGNNQPQHF
cdr3_length: 16; v_call: TRBV19; d_call: NA; j_call: TRBJ2-1; clone_size: NA; cdr3_nt: TGTGCCAGTAGTAGGCCGCGGGGAAGCTCCTACAATGAGCAGTTCTTC; cdr3_aa: CASSRPRGSSYNEQFF
cdr3_length: 13; v_call: TRBV5-4; d_call: NA; j_call: TRBJ1-6; clone_size: few; cdr3_nt: TGTGCCAGCAGCTTGTCTCCTAAATCACCCCTCCACTTT; cdr3_aa: CASSLSPKSPLHF
cdr3_length: 15; v_call: TRBV9; d_call: TRBD2; j_call: TRBJ2-3; clone_size: NA; cdr3_nt: TGTGCCAGCAGCGTAGGGACTAGCGCCACAGATACGCAGTATTTT; cdr3_aa: CASSVGTSATDTQYF
cdr3_length: 17; v_call: TRBV5-1; d_call: NA; j_call: TRBJ2-3; clone_size: few; cdr3_nt: TGCGCCAGCAGCCGCGGCGTGAAGGGGCGCTCCCCAGATACGCAGTATTTT; cdr3_aa: CASSRGVKGRSPDTQYF
cdr3_length: 15; v_call: TRBV29-1; d_call: TRBD2; j_call: TRBJ2-1; clone_size: NA; cdr3_nt: TGCAGCCTACGGACTAGCGGGAGGAAGGGGAATGAGCAGTTCTTC; cdr3_aa: CSLRTSGRKGNEQFF
cdr3_length: 13; v_call: TRBV7-9; d_call: NA; j_call: TRBJ2-5; clone_size: NA; cdr3_nt: TGTGCCAGCAGCTCCTGGGTTTTTGAGACCCAGTACTTC; cdr3_aa: CASSSWVFETQYF